These 20 T cell receptor beta chains were all obtained from the same sample, sequenced in a study of T cells after yellow fever vaccination. TCRdb reanalysed the 5' RACE reads using MiXCR and keeps one entry per CDR3 protein. The table records about 400,000 distinct CDR3 sequences, roughly 10% of them present only once. Material: PBMCs, obtained on the day of the first yellow fever vaccination. The receptors stem from a man aged 18-30 years who received the YFV17D yellow fever vaccine.

This sequence joins TRBV2 and TRBJ1-5; a weak D match, TRBD1 (5 bases). CDR1 is SNHLY and CDR2 is FYNNEI in the germline V gene. The CDR3 extends over 15 amino acids. The V end lost 1 base, the J end lost 4 bases, and 11 bases lay between the germline ends. CDR3 residues: CASSEVGGTNQPQHF. Written as DNA, the CDR3 is TGTGCCAGCAGTGAAGTAGGAGGGACGAATCAGCCCCAGCATTTT.

This clonotype came up a few times. The chain recombines TRBV7-2 with TRBJ2-2; no firm D call. This CDR3 region has 13 residues. Germline lookup yields CDR1 SGHTA and CDR2 FQGNSA. The V and J ends lost 0 bases and 10 bases respectively, with 9 bases between them. In DNA form, the CDR3 reads TGTGCCAGCAGCTTAGCGCTAAAGGCGGAGCTGTTTTTT. Amino acids: CASSLALKAELFF.

This clonotype was found many times. V usage is TRBV12-3 or TRBV12-4 and J usage is TRBJ1-5, with D perhaps TRBD1 (6 bases). The V and J ends lost 5 bases and 4 bases respectively, with 9 bases between them. This CDR3 is built from 13 residues. The CDR3 DNA reads TGTGCCAGCAGTCCAACAGGGAATCAGCCCCAGCATTTT. Translated: CASSPTGNQPQHF.

The chain joins TRBV7-9 to TRBJ1-4; unclear D gene. Trimming cost V 5 bases and J 0 bases, with 7 bases left between them. This CDR3 is 14 amino acids long. Per germline, CDR1 SEHNR and CDR2 FQNEAQ (reference sequence). As DNA, the CDR3 is TGTGCCAGCAGCCCTCGGTCAACTAATGAAAAACTGTTTTTT. Translated, it gives CASSPRSTNEKLFF.

This clonotype came up a few times. The gene calls are TRBV6-2 or TRBV6-3 and TRBJ2-5; D is undetermined. There are 15 residues in the CDR3. Germline V gene data show CDR1 as MNHEY and CDR2 as SVGEGT. V was clipped by 0 bases and J by 5 bases, with 13 bases between them. The CDR3 DNA is TGTGCCAGCAGTTACTCGAAAAAGGGATCGGAGACCCAGTACTTC. This translates into CASSYSKKGSETQYF.

The table lists this clonotype with a few counts. The V call is TRBV10-2, the J call TRBJ2-5; D perhaps matches TRBD2 (6 bases). Between the trimmed V and J ends, which lost 0 bases and 3 bases, there was a span of 17 bases. Germline CDR1 WSHSY, CDR2 SAAADI. CDR3 length: 17 amino acids. This chain's CDR3 is CASSESKVFAGKETQYF. DNA for the CDR3: TGCGCCAGCAGTGAGTCGAAGGTCTTCGCGGGGAAAGAGACCCAGTACTTC.

The rearrangement uses TRBV5-4 and TRBJ2-3; no definite D call. CDR1 and CDR2 (germline): SGHNT, YYREEE (reference sequence). Trimming shortened V by 2 bases and J by 6 bases, and 7 bases separated the two germline ends. This CDR3 has 12 amino acids. This chain's CDR3 is CASSFAEDTQYF. Here the CDR3 DNA reads TGTGCCAGCAGCTTCGCCGAGGATACGCAGTATTTT.

This clonotype was picked up a small number of times. The gene calls are TRBV7-2 and TRBJ2-2; 11 nucleotides align to TRBD2. J gave up 4 bases and V 3 bases, and 4 bases lay outside the gene matches. Germline loops: CDR1 SGHTA, CDR2 FQGNSA. This CDR3 contains 16 residues. This CDR3 is CASSFSGGAGTGELFF. CDR3 in DNA: TGTGCCAGCAGCTTTAGCGGGGGGGCCGGCACCGGGGAGCTGTTTTTT.

This sequence joins TRBV18 and TRBJ2-3; D possibly corresponds to TRBD1 (5 bases). The CDR3 covers 15 residues. V lost 0 bases, J lost 2 bases, and 9 bases lay in between. From germline, CDR1 is KGHSH and CDR2 LQKENI. The CDR3, as DNA: TGTGCCAGCTCACCACCCCCAGGGTACACAGATACGCAGTATTTT. Amino acids: CASSPPPGYTDTQYF.

The chain joins TRBV7-2 to TRBJ1-1, with D uncertain. The germline CDR1 and CDR2 sequences are SGHTA and FQGNSA. Trimming took 1 base from V and 0 from J, leaving 12 bases between them. The CDR3 spans 16 residues. The CDR3 DNA reads as TGTGCCAGCAGCTTAGTACGGCTCACCATGAACACTGAAGCTTTCTTT. Its translation is CASSLVRLTMNTEAFF. Full variable domain (rest looked up from reference TRBV7-2 and TRBJ1-1): GAGVSQSPSNKVTEKGKDVELRCDPISGHTALYWYRQSLGQGLEFLIYFQGNSAPDKSGLPSDRFSAERTGGSVSTLTIQRTQQEDSAVYLCASSLVRLTMNTEAFFGQGTRLTVV.

This clonotype was seen a few times. CDR3 loop: CASSQARQGWETQYF. CDR3 in DNA: TGTGCCAGCAGCCAAGCCCGCCAGGGCTGGGAGACCCAGTACTTC. The chain employs TRBV3-1 and TRBJ2-5, with D perhaps matching TRBD1 (5 bases). CDR3 length: 15 residues. The germline gives CDR1 LGHDT, CDR2 YNNKEL (reference sequence). The V end was cut by 1 base, the J end by 5 bases, with 14 bases between.

This clonotype was seen a few times. CDR3 sequence reads: CATKPNRDRVQETQYF. As DNA, the CDR3 is TGTGCCACCAAACCTAACAGGGACAGGGTCCAAGAGACCCAGTACTTC. The rearrangement uses TRBV19 and TRBJ2-5; 9 nucleotides agree with TRBD1. Germline CDR1 is LNHDA and CDR2 is SQIVND (reference sequence). Trimming removed 10 bases from V and 1 base from J; junction bases left unmatched: 13. The CDR3 consists of 16 residues.

CDR3 sequence reads: CASSFETQETQYF. Here the CDR3 DNA reads TGTGCCAGCAGCTTTGAAACCCAAGAGACCCAGTACTTC. The chain uses TRBV11-2 and TRBJ2-5; D not resolved. The CDR3 runs to 13 residues. V lost 3 bases and J lost 1, with 6 bases in between. Germline V gives CDR1 SGHAT, CDR2 FQNNGV. Full variable domain (missing parts from reference TRBV11-2 and TRBJ2-5): EAGVAQSPRYKIIEKRQSVAFWCNPISGHATLYWYQQILGQGPKLLIQFQNNGVVDDSQLPKDRFSAERLKGVDSTLKIQPAKLEDSAVYLCASSFETQETQYFGPGTRLLVL.

This chain's CDR3 is CAWGQNIQYF. The CDR3 coding sequence is TGTGCCTGGGGACAGAACATTCAGTACTTC. The gene calls are TRBV30 and TRBJ2-4; maybe TRBD1 (6 bases). CDR3 length equals 10 residues. In germline, CDR1 is GTSNPN, CDR2 SVGIG (reference sequence). The V end was cut by 5 bases, the J end by 7 bases, with 6 bases between.

This clonotype occurred many times. This chain connects TRBV7-2 to TRBJ1-1; D gene unclear. V was trimmed by 3 bases and J by 5 bases, leaving 7 bases between them. This CDR3 has 12 residues. Germline loops: CDR1 SGHTA, CDR2 FQGNSA. The CDR3 spells CASSFGRTEAFF. The DNA for the CDR3 is TGTGCCAGCAGCTTTGGGCGGACTGAAGCTTTCTTT.

The chain combines TRBV10-3 with TRBJ1-1; 8 positions match TRBD1. CDR3 length: 13 residues. V lost 6 bases to trimming and J lost 4 bases; unmatched junction nucleotides: 4. The germline V gene encodes CDR1 ENHRY and CDR2 SYGVKD. As DNA, the CDR3 is TGTGCCATCAGCTTAACAGGGGGCACTGAAGCTTTCTTT. This translates into CAISLTGGTEAFF.

This clonotype came up a few times. The chain couples TRBV10-3 to TRBJ2-7; maybe TRBD1 (7 bases). The germline V gene has CDR1 ENHRY and CDR2 SYGVKD. Trimming removed 5 bases from V and 4 bases from J, with 21 bases in between. The CDR3 totals 16 residues. In nucleotides, the CDR3 is TGTGCCATCAGTAGAGGGACCCCGGAGGGGGCGTACGAGCAGTACGTC. It yields the protein CAISRGTPEGAYEQYV.

The gene calls are TRBV29-1 and TRBJ1-2, with D unresolved. Per the germline V gene, CDR1 is SQVTM and CDR2 is ANQGSEA. The CDR3 runs 12 residues. The V end was cut by 0 bases, the J end by 4 bases, with 6 bases between. The CDR3 sequence: CSVEDEVYGYTF. In nucleotides, the CDR3 is TGCAGCGTTGAAGATGAAGTCTATGGCTACACCTTC.

The chain couples TRBV20-1 to TRBJ2-5, with 8 positions matching TRBD2. Germline V gene sequence: CDR1 DFQATT, CDR2 SNEGSKA (reference sequence). CDR3 size: 15 residues. V shed 2 bases, J shed 5 bases, and the junction held 10 bases outside the gene matches. Here the CDR3 reads CSARSVSGATETQYF. CDR3 sequence (DNA): TGCAGTGCTAGATCGGTTAGCGGGGCGACGGAGACCCAGTACTTC.

The chain links TRBV10-1 to TRBJ2-7; possibly TRBD2 for D (7 bases). Per the germline V gene, CDR1 is WNHNN and CDR2 is SYGVQD (reference sequence). V was trimmed by 6 bases and J by 4 bases, leaving 19 bases between them. CDR3 size: 15 residues. CDR3 loop: CASSGGNAGAYEQYF. CDR3 DNA sequence: TGCGCCAGCAGCGGGGGGAACGCGGGGGCATACGAGCAGTACTTC.